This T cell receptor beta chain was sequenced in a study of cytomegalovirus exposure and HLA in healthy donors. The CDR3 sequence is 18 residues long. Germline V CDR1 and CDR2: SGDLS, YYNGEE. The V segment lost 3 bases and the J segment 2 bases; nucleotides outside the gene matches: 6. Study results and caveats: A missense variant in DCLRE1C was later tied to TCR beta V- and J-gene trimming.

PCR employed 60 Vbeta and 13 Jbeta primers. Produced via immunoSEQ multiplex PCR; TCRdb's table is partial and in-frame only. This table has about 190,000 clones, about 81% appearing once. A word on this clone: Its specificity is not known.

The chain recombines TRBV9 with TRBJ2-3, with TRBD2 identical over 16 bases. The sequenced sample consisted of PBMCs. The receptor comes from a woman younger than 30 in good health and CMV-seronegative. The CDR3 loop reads CASSGGLAGGHYTDTQYF. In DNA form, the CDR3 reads TGTGCCAGCAGCGGGGGACTAGCGGGGGGGCACTACACAGATACGCAGTATTTT.